The source of this T cell receptor beta chain is a study of vaccination and CD4 T cells after COVID-19. Germline CDR1 and CDR2: SGHDT and YYEEEE. CDR3 size: 14 residues. Unmatched junction bases numbered 4, after V lost 1 base and J lost 4 bases. Specified treatment: roughly ten-day PBMC culture with coronavirus spike peptide pools or control peptides (ViraFEST assay). CD4+ T cells that had been cultured provided DNA sequenced with the Oncomine TCR Beta short-read assay. TCRdb independently ran MiXCR on the PCR reads; one entry per CDR3 protein. The repertoire holds 13,000 to 15,000 distinct CDR3 sequences, with 30% to 35% as singletons. Only one count was recorded for this clonotype. What it binds is unknown.

This receptor was taken from a human donor who had recovered from COVID-19. Sequenced material: CD4+ T cells from blood, cultured in vitro, taken after SARS-CoV-2 vaccination. The chain joins TRBV5-6 to TRBJ2-7; 8 bases line up with TRBD1. The CDR3 DNA reads as TGTGCCAGCAGCTTGCCCGGGACAGGATACGAGCAGTACTTC. It specifies CASSLPGTGYEQYF.